This T cell receptor beta chain was identified in a study of blood T cell repertoires in COVID-19 (dated by TCRdb to about 2020). Study-level background: Samples from collaborators originated in the United States, Italy and Spain and spanned both the acute and convalescent phases of COVID-19. The samples were drawn from two sources: the first 160 participants of the ongoing ImmuneRACE study, and some 1,300 subjects contributed by 6 global collaborators. The dataset comprised deeply sampled blood TCRbeta repertoires from subjects exposed to, actively infected with, or recovered from COVID-19. The sample metadata nearly always contained a de-identified subject ID, COVID-19 status, age in years and sex. Where available, HLA class I and class II types were obtained from metadata supplied by the sample provider rather than from assay-based typing. The prospective study material was composed of cDNA or gDNA derived from T cells, B-cell-depleted T cells, or PBMCs. The repertoires were released in a freely available public database intended as a resource for research on the immune response to SARS-CoV-2. General study outcomes and caveats: Clinical and demographic metadata were provided uncurated, with the amount varying by source and participant.

TCRbeta CDR3 regions were amplified from genomic DNA by means of the immunoSEQ Assay, a bias-controlled multiplex PCR. Per the authors' processing: Nucleated cell counts per sample were estimated from amplification of reference gene primers within the assay. Sequence reads were collapsed and filtered to measure the absolute abundance of every unique TCRbeta CDR3 rearrangement. For each sample, productive Simpson clonality was calculated as the square root of Simpson's diversity index across productive rearrangements. TCRdb obtained this table from immuneACCESS and retained in-frame rearrangements with V and J assigned. These tables miss some clones; where compared with another copy, unresolved V genes account for less than half of the shortfall, and the remainder is unexplained. V, J and clone size are those of that table, while D and trimming were read from the DNA. The sample has almost 400,000 clones on record, roughly 89% of them singletons. Jointly, the top ten make up 1.7% of the sample.

Turning to this clone: Its antigen is unknown. Base-call qualities are not available, and no considerably larger clone is one nucleotide away.

The germline V gene specifies SGHVS as CDR1 and FQNEAQ as CDR2. The cysteine opens and the phenylalanine closes a CDR3 of 16 amino acids. The DNA shown is the 48-base CDR3, in frame from base 1. V is clipped by 5 bases and J by 5 bases, and the sequence between their germline boundaries is 21 bases long. Enrolling through a virtual design, the prospective study's participants ranged in age from roughly 18 to 90 years and lived across more than 20 United States geographic areas. To assign participants to cohorts, the prospective study relied on clinical history that participants themselves reported in a screening survey and a study questionnaire. ImmuneRACE Cohort 3 recovered participants were defined by two consecutive negative NP/OP PCR tests, healthcare professional clearance, or symptom resolution. Mobile phlebotomists in the prospective study collected whole blood, serum and a nasopharyngeal or oropharyngeal swab from every participant. Prospective study participants could optionally give additional blood draws and questionnaires over a roughly 2-month period. Prospective study blood samples were shipped either frozen or at room temperature before DNA extraction.

The chain couples TRBV7-8 to TRBJ1-2; the D segment could be TRBD1, given 6 matching bases. Sequencing was done on a sample of PBMCs or T cells enriched from blood (not recorded which). This sequence originates from a woman aged 25-40 years who had recovered from COVID-19. The nucleotide sequence reads TGTGCCAGCAGCCTACTTTCTAAAGGACAGCAGTATGGCTACACCTTC. Its coded protein is CASSLLSKGQQYGYTF.